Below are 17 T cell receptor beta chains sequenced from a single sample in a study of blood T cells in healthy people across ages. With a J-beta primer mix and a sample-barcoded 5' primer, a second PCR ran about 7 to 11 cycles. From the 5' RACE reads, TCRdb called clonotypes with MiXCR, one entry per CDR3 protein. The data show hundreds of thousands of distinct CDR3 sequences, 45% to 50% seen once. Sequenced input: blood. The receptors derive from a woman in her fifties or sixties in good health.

DNA for the CDR3: TGTGCCACCACTCGGGACTTGGGCTACGAGCAGTACTTC. It specifies CATTRDLGYEQYF. The chain links TRBV10-3 to TRBJ2-7; D perhaps matches TRBD2 (6 bases). Germline V gene sequence: CDR1 ENHRY, CDR2 SYGVKD. V gave up 10 bases and J gave up 3 bases, with 16 bases separating them. There are 13 residues in the CDR3.

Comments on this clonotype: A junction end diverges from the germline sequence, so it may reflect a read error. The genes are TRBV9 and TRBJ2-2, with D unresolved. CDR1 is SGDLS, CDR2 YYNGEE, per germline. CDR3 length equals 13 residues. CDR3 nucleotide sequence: TGTGTCAGCAGCGTACAGATAACCGGGGAGCTGTTTTTT. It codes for CVSSVQITGELFF.

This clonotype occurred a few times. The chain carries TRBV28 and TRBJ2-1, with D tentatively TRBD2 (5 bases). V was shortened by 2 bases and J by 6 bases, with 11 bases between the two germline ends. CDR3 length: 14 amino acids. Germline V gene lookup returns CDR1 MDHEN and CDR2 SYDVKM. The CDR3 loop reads CASSLRGYSNEQFF. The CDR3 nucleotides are TGTGCCAGCAGTTTACGGGGTTATAGCAATGAGCAGTTCTTC.

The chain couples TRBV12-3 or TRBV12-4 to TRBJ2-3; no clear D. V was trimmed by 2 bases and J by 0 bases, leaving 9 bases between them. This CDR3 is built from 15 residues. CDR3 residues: CASSLRRASTDTQYF. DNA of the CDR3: TGTGCCAGCAGTTTACGCAGAGCGAGCACAGATACGCAGTATTTT.

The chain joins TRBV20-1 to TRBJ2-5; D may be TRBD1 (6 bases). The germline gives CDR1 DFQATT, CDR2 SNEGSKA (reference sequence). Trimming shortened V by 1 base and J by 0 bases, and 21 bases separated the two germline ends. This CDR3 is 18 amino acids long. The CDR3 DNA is TGCAGTGCTAGAGGGATCTCGGCGACAGGATATAACCAAGAGACCCAGTACTTC. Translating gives CSARGISATGYNQETQYF.

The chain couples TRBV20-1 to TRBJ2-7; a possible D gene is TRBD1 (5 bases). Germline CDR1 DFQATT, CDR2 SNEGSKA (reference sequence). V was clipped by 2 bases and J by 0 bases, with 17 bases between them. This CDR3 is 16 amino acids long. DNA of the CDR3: TGCAGTGCTAGACTCCGTCACAAGGGGTTCTCCTACGAGCAGTACTTC. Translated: CSARLRHKGFSYEQYF.

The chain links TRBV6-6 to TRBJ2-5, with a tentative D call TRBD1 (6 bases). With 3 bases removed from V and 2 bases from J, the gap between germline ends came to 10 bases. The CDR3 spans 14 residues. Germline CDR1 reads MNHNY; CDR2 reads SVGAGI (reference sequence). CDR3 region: CASSYPGTQETQYF. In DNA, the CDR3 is TGTGCCAGCAGTTATCCCGGGACACAAGAGACCCAGTACTTC.

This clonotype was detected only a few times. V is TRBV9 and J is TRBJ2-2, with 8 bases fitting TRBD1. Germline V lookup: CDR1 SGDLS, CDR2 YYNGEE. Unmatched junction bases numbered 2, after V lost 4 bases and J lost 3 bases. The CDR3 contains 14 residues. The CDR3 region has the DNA TGTGCCAGCAGCATACAGGGGGACACCGGGGAGCTGTTTTTT. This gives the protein CASSIQGDTGELFF.

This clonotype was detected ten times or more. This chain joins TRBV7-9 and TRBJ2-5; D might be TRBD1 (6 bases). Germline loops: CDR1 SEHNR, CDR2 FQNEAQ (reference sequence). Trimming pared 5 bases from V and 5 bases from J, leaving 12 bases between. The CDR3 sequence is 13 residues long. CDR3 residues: CASSRGQLETQYF. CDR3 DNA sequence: TGTGCCAGCAGCCGCGGACAGTTGGAGACCCAGTACTTC.

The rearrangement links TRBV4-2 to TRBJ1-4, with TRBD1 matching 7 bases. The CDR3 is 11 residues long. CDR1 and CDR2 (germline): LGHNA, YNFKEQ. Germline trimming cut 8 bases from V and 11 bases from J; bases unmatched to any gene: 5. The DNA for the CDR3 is TGTGCCAGCGGGTGGGGACAGAAACTGTTTTTT. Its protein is CASGWGQKLFF.

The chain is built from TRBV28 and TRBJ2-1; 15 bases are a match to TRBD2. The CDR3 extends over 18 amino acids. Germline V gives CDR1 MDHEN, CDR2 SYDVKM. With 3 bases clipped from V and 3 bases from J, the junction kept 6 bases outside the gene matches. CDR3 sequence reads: CASSFIPGLAGGYNEQFF. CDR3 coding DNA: TGTGCCAGCAGTTTTATACCGGGACTAGCGGGGGGCTACAATGAGCAGTTCTTC.

CDR3 sequence: CSVSAFYNEQFF. CDR3 bases: TGCAGTGTCTCAGCCTTCTACAATGAGCAGTTCTTC. The V and J genes are TRBV20-1 and TRBJ2-1, with unresolved D. With 7 bases removed from V and 3 bases from J, the gap between germline ends came to 10 bases. The CDR3 has 12 residues. CDR1 is DFQATT, CDR2 SNEGSKA, per germline (reference sequence).

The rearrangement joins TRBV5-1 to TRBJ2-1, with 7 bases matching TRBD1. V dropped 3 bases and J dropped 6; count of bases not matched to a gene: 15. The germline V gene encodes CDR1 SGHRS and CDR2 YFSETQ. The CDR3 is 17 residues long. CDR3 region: CASSSTTGTVGGNEQFF. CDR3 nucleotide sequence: TGCGCCAGCAGCTCGACTACCGGGACAGTCGGAGGCAATGAGCAGTTCTTC.

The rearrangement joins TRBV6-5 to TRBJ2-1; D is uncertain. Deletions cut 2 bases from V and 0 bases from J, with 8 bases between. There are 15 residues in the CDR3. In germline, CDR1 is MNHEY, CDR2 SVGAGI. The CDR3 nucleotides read TGTGCCAGCAGTTACAAGGACCCCTCCTACAATGAGCAGTTCTTC. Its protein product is CASSYKDPSYNEQFF.

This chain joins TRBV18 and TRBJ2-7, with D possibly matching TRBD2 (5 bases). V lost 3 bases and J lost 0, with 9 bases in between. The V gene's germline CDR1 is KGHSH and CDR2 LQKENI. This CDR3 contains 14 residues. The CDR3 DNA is TGTGCCAGCTCACCTACTAGGACCTCCTACGAGCAGTACTTC. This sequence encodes CASSPTRTSYEQYF.

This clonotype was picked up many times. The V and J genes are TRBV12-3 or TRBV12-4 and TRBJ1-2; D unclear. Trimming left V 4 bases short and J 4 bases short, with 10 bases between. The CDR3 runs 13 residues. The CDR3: CASSSQDLYGYTF. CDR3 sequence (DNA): TGTGCCAGCAGTTCTCAGGATCTCTATGGCTACACCTTC.

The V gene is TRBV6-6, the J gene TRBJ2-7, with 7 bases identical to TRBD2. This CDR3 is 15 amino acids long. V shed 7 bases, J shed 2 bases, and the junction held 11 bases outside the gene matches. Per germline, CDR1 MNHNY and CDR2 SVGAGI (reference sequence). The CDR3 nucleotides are TGTGCCAGCACCCCTGGCGGGAGCCTCACCTACGAGCAGTACTTC. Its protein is CASTPGGSLTYEQYF.